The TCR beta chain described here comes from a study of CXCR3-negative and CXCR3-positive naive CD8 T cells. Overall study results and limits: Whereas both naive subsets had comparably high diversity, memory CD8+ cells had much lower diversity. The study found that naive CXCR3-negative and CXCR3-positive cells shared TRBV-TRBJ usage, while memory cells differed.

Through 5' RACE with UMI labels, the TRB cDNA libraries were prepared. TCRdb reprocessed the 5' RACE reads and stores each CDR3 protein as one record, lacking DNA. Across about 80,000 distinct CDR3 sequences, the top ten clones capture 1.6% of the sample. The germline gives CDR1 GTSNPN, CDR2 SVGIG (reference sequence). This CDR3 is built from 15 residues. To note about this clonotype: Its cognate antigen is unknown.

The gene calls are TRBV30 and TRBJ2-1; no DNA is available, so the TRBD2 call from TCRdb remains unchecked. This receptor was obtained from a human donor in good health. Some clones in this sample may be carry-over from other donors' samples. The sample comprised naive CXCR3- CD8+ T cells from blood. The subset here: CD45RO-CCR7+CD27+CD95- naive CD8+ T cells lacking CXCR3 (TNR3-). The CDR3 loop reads CAWEPGGAPYNEQFF.